Listed below are T cell receptor beta chains from one sample, sequenced in a study of cytomegalovirus exposure and HLA in healthy donors. Generated by immunoSEQ multiplex PCR, the TCRdb table keeps only in-frame clones and is missing some. The sample lists 180,000 or so clones; about 82% were seen once. Source material: PBMCs. Receptors were obtained from a man aged 18 to 35 in good health and CMV-seronegative. The CDR3 runs from the conserved cysteine through the conserved F or W. A D gene is named only where the DNA matches it firmly. Some rows have no size entry. The others give once, few or many, or a class for an expanded clone.

j_gene | v_gene | abundance | d_gene | len | CDR3aa | CDR3nt
TRBJ2-7 | TRBV7-8 | few | . | 15 | CASSLAWDKYYEQYF | TGTGCCAGCAGCTTAGCTTGGGACAAGTACTACGAGCAGTACTTC
TRBJ2-2 | TRBV7-3 | . | . | 16 | CASRGSGSLVPGELFF | TGTGCCAGCAGAGGCTCGGGGTCACTAGTGCCCGGGGAGCTGTTTTTT
TRBJ1-2 | TRBV4-1 | once | . | 14 | CASSQVPQGYGYTF | TGCGCCAGCAGCCAAGTTCCCCAGGGATATGGCTACACCTTC
TRBJ1-2 | TRBV7-8 | . | TRBD1 | 15 | CASSLAGGTGSGYTF | TGTGCCAGCAGCTTAGCAGGCGGGACAGGGTCTGGCTACACCTTC
TRBJ2-2 | TRBV5-5 | few | . | 15 | CASSLRTVNTGELFF | TGTGCCAGCAGCCTCCGGACAGTGAACACCGGGGAGCTGTTTTTT
TRBJ1-2 | TRBV6-5 | . | . | 14 | CASSEAPGSYGYTF | TGTGCCAGCAGTGAGGCTCCCGGTTCCTATGGCTACACCTTC
TRBJ2-3 | TRBV5-1 | . | TRBD2 | 18 | CATKRTSGREGPADTQYF | TGCGCCACCAAGAGGACTAGCGGGAGAGAGGGGCCCGCAGATACGCAGTATTTT
TRBJ1-3 | TRBV5-6 | . | . | 15 | CASSFTEAPRNTIYF | TGTGCCAGCAGCTTCACGGAGGCCCCGAGGAACACCATATATTTT
TRBJ1-4 | TRBV5-5 | . | TRBD1 | 15 | CASSFGTVTNEKLFF | TGTGCCAGCAGCTTCGGGACAGTAACTAATGAAAAACTGTTTTTT
TRBJ1-1 | TRBV11-2 | . | . | 14 | CASKPDGWDTEAFF | TGTGCCAGCAAACCAGACGGGTGGGACACTGAAGCTTTCTTT
TRBJ2-1 | TRBV5-6 | . | TRBD2 | 17 | CASSPAPGGGAGNEQFF | TGTGCCAGCAGCCCCGCCCCCGGCGGGGGGGCCGGAAATGAGCAGTTCTTC
TRBJ2-7 | TRBV6-6 | . | TRBD2 | 16 | CASSYPWGSGRIEQYF | TGTGCCAGCAGTTACCCCTGGGGTAGCGGGAGAATAGAGCAGTACTTC
TRBJ1-3 | TRBV19 | once | . | 14 | CASSRQVSGNTIYF | TGTGCCAGCTCTAGACAGGTTTCTGGAAACACCATATATTTT
TRBJ2-7 | TRBV19 | . | TRBD1 | 15 | CASSERGQALYEQYF | TGTGCCAGTAGTGAACGGGGACAGGCCCTCTACGAGCAGTACTTC
TRBJ2-3 | TRBV6-1 | . | . | 12 | CASSEVGDTQYF | TGTGCCAGCAGTGAAGTCGGAGATACGCAGTATTTT
TRBJ1-3 | TRBV5-6 | . | TRBD1 | 15 | CASSSDRGPGNTIYF | TGTGCCAGCAGCTCGGACAGGGGGCCTGGAAACACCATATATTTT
TRBJ2-7 | TRBV10-3 | . | TRBD2 | 15 | CAISETIAGVGEQYF | TGTGCCATCAGTGAGACTATAGCGGGAGTGGGTGAGCAGTACTTC
TRBJ1-2 | TRBV29-1 | . | TRBD1 | 12 | CSVGQAGYGYTF | TGCAGCGTAGGACAGGCCGGTTATGGCTACACCTTC
TRBJ2-3 | TRBV7-3 | . | TRBD2 | 18 | CASSWGTSGGRITDTQYF | TGTGCCAGCAGCTGGGGGACTAGCGGGGGAAGAATCACAGATACGCAGTATTTT
TRBJ2-7 | TRBV30 | . | TRBD2 | 15 | CAWMGNSGGAREQYF | TGTGCCTGGATGGGAAATAGCGGGGGGGCTCGAGAGCAGTACTTC
TRBJ1-1 | TRBV10-3 | . | . | 14 | CAISGVGAGTEAFF | TGTGCCATCAGTGGTGTGGGGGCTGGCACTGAAGCTTTCTTT
TRBJ2-5 | TRBV2 | . | TRBD2 | 14 | CASSGRTGGETQYF | TGTGCCAGCAGTGGACGGACGGGAGGGGAGACCCAGTACTTC
TRBJ2-3 | TRBV7-9 | . | TRBD1 | 15 | CASSWGTGATDTQYF | TGTGCCAGCAGCTGGGGGACAGGGGCGACAGATACGCAGTATTTT
TRBJ2-7 | TRBV28 | . | . | 15 | CASRLGPSSSYEQYF | TGTGCCAGCAGACTAGGACCTTCTAGCTCCTACGAGCAGTACTTC
TRBJ1-1 | TRBV7-2 | . | . | 11 | CASSLSTEAFF | TGTGCCAGCAGCCTATCCACTGAAGCTTTCTTT
TRBJ2-2 | TRBV5-4 | . | . | 16 | CASSPDLGRGAGELFF | TGTGCCAGCAGCCCCGACTTAGGGCGGGGCGCCGGGGAGCTGTTTTTT
TRBJ1-1 | TRBV6-6 | few | . | 16 | CASSYSIMQGGTEAFF | TGTGCCAGCAGTTACTCGATCATGCAGGGCGGCACTGAAGCTTTCTTT
TRBJ1-4 | TRBV25-1 | . | . | 16 | CASSDLPTRANEKLFF | TGTGCCAGCAGTGATCTACCTACGAGGGCTAATGAAAAACTGTTTTTT
TRBJ1-2 | TRBV11-2 | . | TRBD1 | 17 | CASRHGTGAVANYGYTF | TGTGCCAGCAGGCATGGGACAGGAGCAGTAGCTAACTATGGCTACACCTTC
TRBJ1-2 | TRBV7-9 | . | TRBD1 | 14 | CASSLQTGSYGYTF | TGTGCCAGCAGCTTACAGACAGGGTCCTATGGCTACACCTTC
TRBJ1-1 | TRBV9 | . | TRBD1 | 15 | CASSVGGQGYTEAFF | TGTGCCAGCAGCGTCGGGGGACAGGGCTACACTGAAGCTTTCTTT
TRBJ2-1 | TRBV6-6 | . | . | 12 | CATATTYNEQFF | TGTGCCACCGCCACAACCTACAATGAGCAGTTCTTC
TRBJ1-2 | TRBV6-6 | . | . | 13 | CASSSLKDSGYTF | TGTGCCAGCAGTTCCCTAAAGGATAGCGGCTACACCTTC
TRBJ1-6 | TRBV19 | few | TRBD1 | 14 | CASRQGIYNSPLHF | TGTGCCAGTCGACAGGGGATTTATAATTCACCCCTCCACTTT
TRBJ2-3 | TRBV9 | . | . | 17 | CASSRGNRPSRTDTQYF | TGTGCCAGCAGCCGCGGTAACAGGCCCTCCCGCACAGATACGCAGTATTTT
TRBJ2-3 | TRBV9 | . | TRBD2 | 15 | CASSLAGGYTDTQYF | TGTGCCAGCAGTCTAGCGGGGGGGTACACAGATACGCAGTATTTT
TRBJ1-1 | TRBV27 | . | . | 15 | CASSLGAPGGIEAFF | TGTGCCAGCAGTTTAGGGGCCCCGGGAGGTATTGAAGCTTTCTTT
TRBJ2-3 | TRBV28 | . | . | 15 | CASTPEGLALDTQYF | TGTGCCAGCACTCCTGAAGGGCTAGCGTTAGATACGCAGTATTTT
TRBJ2-3 | TRBV5-1 | once | TRBD2 | 19 | CASSFVNGEREASTDTQYF | TGCGCCAGCAGCTTCGTTAACGGGGAGCGGGAGGCTAGCACAGATACGCAGTATTTT
TRBJ2-1 | TRBV19 | . | TRBD2 | 15 | CASSRSSGIYNEQFF | TGTGCCAGTAGTCGGTCTAGCGGGATCTACAATGAGCAGTTCTTC
TRBJ2-7 | TRBV27 | few | . | 13 | CASSLSGPYEQYF | TGTGCCAGCAGTTTATCGGGGCCCTACGAGCAGTACTTC
TRBJ2-1 | TRBV10-2 | . | TRBD1 | 14 | CASSKRGRGNEQFF | TGCGCCAGCAGTAAGAGGGGGCGAGGGAATGAGCAGTTCTTC
TRBJ2-2 | TRBV5-3 | . | . | 14 | CARSFLLNTGELFF | TGTGCCAGAAGCTTCTTACTTAACACCGGGGAGCTGTTTTTT
TRBJ2-4 | TRBV18 | . | . | 16 | CASSPPEGGGKNIQYF | TGTGCCAGCTCACCACCGGAGGGAGGTGGCAAAAACATTCAGTACTTC
TRBJ2-3 | TRBV27 | . | TRBD2 | 17 | CASSLFPSGGRTDTQYF | TGTGCCAGCAGTTTATTCCCCAGCGGGGGCCGCACAGATACGCAGTATTTT
TRBJ1-1 | TRBV6-5 | . | . | 13 | CASSYQAVGEAFF | TGTGCCAGCAGTTATCAGGCAGTGGGTGAAGCTTTCTTT
TRBJ1-5 | TRBV2 | . | . | 15 | CASRPRGAGNQPQNF | TGTGCCAGCAGGCCCCGGGGGGCTGGCAATCAGCCCCAGAATTTT
TRBJ2-5 | TRBV6-6 | . | . | 15 | CASSPSGSSRETQYF | TGTGCCAGCAGCCCGAGCGGGTCCTCAAGGGAGACCCAGTACTTC
TRBJ2-7 | TRBV7-6 | . | TRBD1 | 17 | CASSLARQGVTSYEQYF | TGTGCCAGCAGCTTAGCAAGACAGGGGGTTACCTCCTACGAGCAGTACTTC
TRBJ2-7 | TRBV28 | once | . | 13 | CASSSPLAYEQYF | TGTGCCAGCAGTTCCCCCCTCGCCTACGAGCAGTACTTC
TRBJ2-7 | TRBV19 | . | . | 14 | CASSISTGPREQYF | TGTGCCAGTAGTATTTCTACAGGCCCGAGGGAGCAGTACTTC
TRBJ1-2 | TRBV4-1 | . | TRBD1 | 14 | CASSERQGAFGYTF | TGCGCCAGCAGCGAACGACAGGGGGCGTTTGGCTACACCTTC
TRBJ1-2 | TRBV30 | . | TRBD1 | 13 | CAWGTGRLGGYTF | TGTGCCTGGGGGACAGGGAGGTTGGGTGGCTACACCTTC
TRBJ1-4 | TRBV30 | . | . | 12 | CAWTAGGEKLFF | TGTGCCTGGACCGCCGGAGGGGAAAAACTGTTTTTT
TRBJ2-7 | TRBV28 | few | . | 17 | CASSLAGRSLLAYEQYF | TGTGCCAGCAGTTTAGCGGGTCGGAGCCTCCTTGCCTACGAGCAGTACTTC
TRBJ1-1 | TRBV29-1 | . | . | 13 | CSCGGGRNTEAFF | TGCAGCTGTGGGGGGGGGAGGAACACTGAAGCTTTCTTT
TRBJ2-7 | TRBV27 | . | . | 14 | CASSFGHRGYEQYF | TGTGCCAGCAGTTTCGGGCACCGGGGGTACGAGCAGTACTTC
TRBJ2-3 | TRBV13 | few | . | 16 | CASSLEAAGFTDTQYF | TGTGCCAGCAGCTTAGAGGCTGCGGGGTTCACAGATACGCAGTATTTT
TRBJ1-1 | TRBV30 | few | . | 13 | CAWGAGFGTEAFF | TGTGCCTGGGGGGCAGGGTTTGGTACTGAAGCTTTCTTT
TRBJ2-2 | TRBV6-4 | few | . | 14 | CASSSGANTGELFF | TGTGCCAGCAGTTCAGGTGCGAACACCGGGGAGCTGTTTTTT